The 20 T cell receptor beta chains below were found in one sample sequenced in a study of blood T cell repertoires in COVID-19. Profiled with immunoSEQ multiplex PCR; TCRdb holds only in-frame clones, not every one. The sample lists approximately 99,000 clones, 65% to 80% occurring once. The sequenced material came from peripheral blood. The receptor source for this set is a woman in her thirties or forties with acute or convalescent COVID-19.

This chain joins TRBV15 and TRBJ1-1, with D tentatively TRBD1 (6 bases). This CDR3 spans 16 amino acids. The V end was cut by 0 bases, the J end by 1 base, with 12 bases between. Germline CDR1 and CDR2: LNHNV and YYDKDF (reference sequence). The CDR3 reads CATSRDDWTENTEAFF. The CDR3 nucleotides read TGTGCCACCAGCAGAGATGATTGGACAGAGAACACTGAAGCTTTCTTT.

This clone was counted only a few times. The chain uses TRBV2 and TRBJ2-2; maybe TRBD1 (5 bases). The germline V gene encodes CDR1 SNHLY and CDR2 FYNNEI. This CDR3 has 13 residues. Trimming left V 4 bases short and J 3 bases short, with 6 bases between. As DNA, the CDR3 is TGTGCCAGCAGTGCCAGGGACACCGGGGAGCTGTTTTTT. Its protein product is CASSARDTGELFF.

CDR3 nucleotide sequence: TGTGCCAGCAGACCCGGGGTGGGTGGAGGCGGGAACACTGAAGCTTTCTTT. Translating gives CASRPGVGGGGNTEAFF. This rearrangement joins TRBV7-6 to TRBJ1-1, with D unclear. CDR3 length equals 17 residues. The ends were cut back, 6 bases at V and 1 base at J, with 21 bases in the middle. The germline V gene has CDR1 SGHVS and CDR2 FNYEAQ.

The rearrangement uses TRBV6-4 and TRBJ1-5; no definite D call. The CDR3 is 13 amino acids. V lost 5 bases and J lost 5, with 10 bases in between. CDR1 is MRHNA and CDR2 is SNTAGT in the germline V gene. This CDR3 reads CASSTDWHQPQHF. CDR3 coding DNA: TGTGCCAGCAGTACTGACTGGCATCAGCCCCAGCATTTT.

The chain combines TRBV28 with TRBJ2-7, with 7 bases fitting TRBD1. Germline V gene sequence: CDR1 MDHEN, CDR2 SYDVKM. This CDR3 is built from 13 residues. The V segment lost 6 bases and the J segment 7 bases; nucleotides outside the gene matches: 9. Here the CDR3 DNA reads TGTGCCAGCAGACCAACAGGGGTTAAAGAGCAGTACTTC. Translating gives CASRPTGVKEQYF.

Comment on this clone: Other DNA sequences of this sample code for an identical CDR3. The V call is TRBV19, the J call TRBJ2-1, with TRBD2 as a possible D gene (6 bases). This CDR3 spans 12 amino acids. CDR1 LNHDA and CDR2 SQIVND come from the germline V gene (reference sequence). V lost 3 bases and J lost 8, with 8 bases in between. The CDR3 DNA reads TGTGCCAGTAGTATCTCGGGAGATGAGCAGTTCTTC. It yields the protein CASSISGDEQFF.

The rearrangement joins TRBV2 to TRBJ2-3, with a possible D match to TRBD2 (5 bases). This CDR3 has 13 residues. In germline, CDR1 is SNHLY, CDR2 FYNNEI. V was clipped by 10 bases and J by 6 bases, with 17 bases between them. CDR3 amino acids: CATEAGAGDTQYF. The CDR3 DNA sequence: TGTGCCACCGAGGCCGGCGCGGGTGATACGCAGTATTTT.

The rearrangement uses TRBV5-1 and TRBJ2-1, with 9 positions matching TRBD1. With 4 bases clipped from V and 2 bases from J, the junction kept 7 bases outside the gene matches. The CDR3 contains 16 residues. CDR1 and CDR2 from the germline V gene are SGHRS and YFSETQ. The DNA of the CDR3 is TGCGCCAGCAGCCCCACTCGACAGGGGGCCTACAATGAGCAGTTCTTC. Translating gives CASSPTRQGAYNEQFF.

V is TRBV30 and J is TRBJ2-1, with 7 bases fitting TRBD2. The CDR3 runs to 15 residues. Germline V gene lookup returns CDR1 GTSNPN and CDR2 SVGIG (reference sequence). Trimming took 3 bases from V and 1 from J; bases not matched to a gene: 6. The CDR3 sequence is CAWRPGGWSYNEQFF. CDR3 nucleotides: TGTGCCTGGAGGCCCGGGGGGTGGTCCTACAATGAGCAGTTCTTC.

The V call is TRBV7-6, the J call TRBJ2-1, with TRBD2 identical over 11 bases. CDR1 and CDR2 from the germline V gene are SGHVS and FNYEAQ. The V and J ends lost 1 base and 6 bases, in that order; junction bases with no gene match: 14. CDR3 length: 19 residues. The CDR3 bases are TGTGCCAGCAGCTTAGGGCGCAATTTACTAGCGGGGGACCCCAATGAGCAGTTCTTC. It codes for CASSLGRNLLAGDPNEQFF.

The chain links TRBV5-1 to TRBJ2-3; D not resolved. The CDR3 runs to 15 residues. V was trimmed by 6 bases and J by 1 base, leaving 15 bases between them. In germline, CDR1 is SGHRS, CDR2 YFSETQ. CDR3 amino acids: CASTPPLSGTDTQYF. CDR3 DNA sequence: TGCGCCAGCACGCCTCCCCTGAGTGGCACAGATACGCAGTATTTT.

The rearrangement uses TRBV5-6 and TRBJ2-7; D is unresolved. This CDR3 has 13 amino acids. V dropped 0 bases and J dropped 0 bases, with 4 bases sitting between them. Germline V gives CDR1 SGHDT, CDR2 YYEEEE. The CDR3 protein is CASSLGVSYEQYF. For the CDR3, the DNA is TGTGCCAGCAGCTTGGGCGTCTCCTACGAGCAGTACTTC.

There are a few counts of this clone. The chain uses TRBV2 and TRBJ1-1; unclear D gene. The CDR3 is 13 amino acids. V lost 9 bases to trimming and J lost 5 bases, with 16 bases between them. Germline CDR1 SNHLY, CDR2 FYNNEI. CDR3 sequence (DNA): TGTGCCAGTACCCCTGTCGGAGGAACTGAAGCTTTCTTT. Protein sequence: CASTPVGGTEAFF.

The V call is TRBV7-9, the J call TRBJ1-4; the D is unclear. The V gene's germline CDR1 is SEHNR and CDR2 FQNEAQ (reference sequence). Trimming pared 3 bases from V and 8 bases from J, leaving 28 bases between. This CDR3 has 19 residues. In nucleotides, the CDR3 is TGTGCCAGCAGCTTCATTAGCCATTCGGTAGTTTCGCCGGGGGAAAAACTGTTTTTT. This translates into CASSFISHSVVSPGEKLFF.

The CDR3 DNA reads as TGTGCCAGCAGCTTAGGCGCCGGAGGGGAGCAGTACTTC. Protein sequence: CASSLGAGGEQYF. The chain joins TRBV7-8 to TRBJ2-7; D is perhaps TRBD2 (6 bases). V was clipped by 1 base and J by 7 bases, with 11 bases between them. This CDR3 comprises 13 residues. Germline V gene sequence: CDR1 SGHVS, CDR2 FQNEAQ.

The chain is built from TRBV6-1 and TRBJ1-6; TRBD1 might be the D (5 bases). The CDR3 extends over 15 amino acids. The germline V gene has CDR1 MNHNS and CDR2 SASEGT. V lost 1 base to trimming and J lost 9 bases, with 13 bases between them. In nucleotides, the CDR3 is TGTGCCAGCAGTGAAGGGGGGGGGTCCGGTTCACCCCTCCACTTT. This sequence encodes CASSEGGGSGSPLHF.

The DNA of the CDR3 is TGTGCCAGCAGCCAACAGGGAGGCTCCTACAATGAGCAGTTCTTC. Its protein is CASSQQGGSYNEQFF. This chain joins TRBV3-1 (or the pseudogene TRBV3-2) and TRBJ2-1; TRBD2 is a possible D gene (6 bases). Germline loops: CDR1 LGHDT, CDR2 YNNKEL (reference sequence). The V end lost 2 bases, the J end lost 0 bases, and 8 bases lay between the germline ends. The CDR3 sequence is 15 residues long.

J is TRBJ1-5 and V is TRBV10-3, with unresolved D. This CDR3 is 13 amino acids long. The germline V and J ends were trimmed by 4 bases and 3 bases, with 7 bases remaining between them. Germline CDR1 ENHRY, CDR2 SYGVKD. Written as DNA, the CDR3 is TGTGCCATCAGTGGAGGATTCAATCAGCCCCAGCATTTT. This codes for CAISGGFNQPQHF.

The CDR3 is CASTPAGYTEAFF. CDR3 bases: TGCGCCAGCACCCCGGCAGGGTATACTGAAGCTTTCTTT. The chain has TRBV5-1 and TRBJ1-1, with D perhaps TRBD1 (5 bases). Trimming cost V 6 bases and J 5 bases, with 14 bases left between them. Per the germline V gene, CDR1 is SGHRS and CDR2 is YFSETQ. This CDR3 comprises 13 residues.

The J gene is TRBJ2-3, the V gene TRBV5-8; possibly TRBD2 for D (5 bases). The CDR3 contains 14 residues. V lost 1 base, J lost 10 bases, and 16 bases lay in between. CDR1 SGHTS and CDR2 YDEGEE come from the germline V gene. The CDR3 DNA reads as TGTGCCAGCAGCTTGTTTAATCTGGACGGGGCGCAGTATTTT. This sequence encodes CASSLFNLDGAQYF. The full variable domain, in which reference TRBV5-8 and TRBJ2-3 provide the parts outside the CDR3, is EAGVTQSPTHLIKTRGQQATLRCSPISGHTSVYWYQQALGLGLQFLLWYDEGEERNRGNFPPRFSGRQFPNYSSELNVNALELEDSALYLCASSLFNLDGAQYFGPGTRLTVL.